This T cell receptor beta chain originates from a study of blood T cell repertoires in COVID-19. The CDR3 runs to 14 residues. The table came from immunoSEQ multiplex PCR; TCRdb's copy has only in-frame clones and leaves some out. The table records 200,000 to 300,000 clones, about 90% of them present only once. The chain employs TRBV12-2 and TRBJ1-2; the D call TRBD1 from the table was never checked on the DNA. TRBV12-2 is termed a pseudogene. Sequences were obtained from peripheral blood. The sequence derives from a woman between 50 and 59 years old with acute or convalescent COVID-19. This CDR3 reads CASRLVRVFCGYTF. In DNA form, the CDR3 reads TGTGCAAGTCGCTTAGTCAGGGTTTTTTGTGGCTACACCTTC.